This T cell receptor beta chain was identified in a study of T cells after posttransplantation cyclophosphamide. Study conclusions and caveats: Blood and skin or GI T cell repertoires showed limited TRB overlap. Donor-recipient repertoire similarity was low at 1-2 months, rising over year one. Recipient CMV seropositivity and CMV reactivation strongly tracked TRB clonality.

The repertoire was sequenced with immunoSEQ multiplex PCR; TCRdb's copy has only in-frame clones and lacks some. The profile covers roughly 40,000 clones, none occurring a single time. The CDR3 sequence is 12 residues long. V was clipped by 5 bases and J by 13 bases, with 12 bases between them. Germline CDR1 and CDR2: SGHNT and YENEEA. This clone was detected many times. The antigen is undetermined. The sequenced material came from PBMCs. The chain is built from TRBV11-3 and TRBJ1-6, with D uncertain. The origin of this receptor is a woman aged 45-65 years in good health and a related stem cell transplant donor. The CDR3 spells CASSPRSGPLHF. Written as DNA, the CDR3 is TGTGCCAGCAGCCCCAGGAGCGGGCCCCTCCACTTT.